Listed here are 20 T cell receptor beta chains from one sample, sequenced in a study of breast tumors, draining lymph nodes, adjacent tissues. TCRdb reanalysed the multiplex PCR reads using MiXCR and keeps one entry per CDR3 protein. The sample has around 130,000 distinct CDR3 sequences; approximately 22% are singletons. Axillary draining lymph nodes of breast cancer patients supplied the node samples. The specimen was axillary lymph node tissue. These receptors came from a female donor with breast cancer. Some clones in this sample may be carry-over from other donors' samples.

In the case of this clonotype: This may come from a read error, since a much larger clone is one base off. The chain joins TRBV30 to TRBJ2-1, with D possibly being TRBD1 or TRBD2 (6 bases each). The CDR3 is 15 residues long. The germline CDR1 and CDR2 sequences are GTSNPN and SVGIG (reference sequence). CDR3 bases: TGTGCCTGGAGAAGGGGGGAGATAGGGAACAATGAGCAGCTCTTC. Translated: CAWRRGEIGNNEQLF.

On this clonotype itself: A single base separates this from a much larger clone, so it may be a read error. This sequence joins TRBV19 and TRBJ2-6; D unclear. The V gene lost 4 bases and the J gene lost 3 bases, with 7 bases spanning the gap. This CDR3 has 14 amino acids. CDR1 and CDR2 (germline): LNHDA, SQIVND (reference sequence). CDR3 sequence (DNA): TGTGCCAGTAGTAGCCAACATGGGGCCAACGTCCTGACTTTC. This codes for CASSSQHGANVLTF.

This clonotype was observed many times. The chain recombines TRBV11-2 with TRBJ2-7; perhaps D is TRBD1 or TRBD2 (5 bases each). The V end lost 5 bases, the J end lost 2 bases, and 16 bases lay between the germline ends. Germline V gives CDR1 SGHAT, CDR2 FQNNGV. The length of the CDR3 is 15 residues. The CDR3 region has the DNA TGTGCCAGCAGCCCGATCCGGGACGGCACCTACGAGCAGTACTTC. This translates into CASSPIRDGTYEQYF.

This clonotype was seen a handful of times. The CDR3 DNA reads as TGTGCCAGCAGTCCACCACAGGGCTGGCCCCAGCATTTT. This gives the protein CASSPPQGWPQHF. The chain is built from TRBV27 and TRBJ1-5; a possible D gene is TRBD1 (6 bases). The CDR3 covers 13 residues. From germline, CDR1 is MNHEY and CDR2 SMNVEV (reference sequence). V lost 5 bases and J 9 bases, leaving 14 bases between the germline ends.

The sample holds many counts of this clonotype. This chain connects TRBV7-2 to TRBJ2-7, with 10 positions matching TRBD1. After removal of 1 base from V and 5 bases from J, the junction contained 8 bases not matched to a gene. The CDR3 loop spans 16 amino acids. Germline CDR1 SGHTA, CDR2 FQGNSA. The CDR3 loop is CASSLGGGTGAHEQYF. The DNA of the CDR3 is TGTGCCAGCAGCTTAGGGGGGGGGACAGGGGCCCACGAGCAGTACTTC.

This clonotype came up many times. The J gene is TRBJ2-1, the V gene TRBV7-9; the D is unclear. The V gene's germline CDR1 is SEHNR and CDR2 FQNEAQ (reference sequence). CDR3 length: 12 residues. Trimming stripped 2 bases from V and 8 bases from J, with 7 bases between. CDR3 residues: CASSLRPDEQFF. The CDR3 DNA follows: TGTGCCAGCAGCTTAAGGCCCGATGAGCAGTTCTTC.

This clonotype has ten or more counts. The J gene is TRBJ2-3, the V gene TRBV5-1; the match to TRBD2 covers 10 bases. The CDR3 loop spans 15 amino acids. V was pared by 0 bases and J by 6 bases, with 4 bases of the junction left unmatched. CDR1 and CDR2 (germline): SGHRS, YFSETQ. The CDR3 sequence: CASSLEGLAADTQYF. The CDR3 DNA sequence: TGCGCCAGCAGCTTGGAAGGACTAGCGGCTGATACGCAGTATTTT.

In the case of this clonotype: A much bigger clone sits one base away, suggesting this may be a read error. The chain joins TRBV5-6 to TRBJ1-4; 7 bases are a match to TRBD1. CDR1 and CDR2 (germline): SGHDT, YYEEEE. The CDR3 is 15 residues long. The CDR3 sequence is CASSSGQELNERLFF. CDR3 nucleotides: TGTGCCAGCAGCTCTGGACAGGAACTTAATGAAAGACTGTTTTTT.

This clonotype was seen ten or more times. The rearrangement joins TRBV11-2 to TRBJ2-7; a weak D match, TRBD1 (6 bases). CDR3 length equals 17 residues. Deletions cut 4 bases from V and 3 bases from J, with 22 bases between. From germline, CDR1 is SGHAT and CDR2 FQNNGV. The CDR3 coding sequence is TGTGCCAGCAGCTCAAACGTCCTCGGGACGGGACACTACGAGCAGTACTTC. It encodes CASSSNVLGTGHYEQYF.

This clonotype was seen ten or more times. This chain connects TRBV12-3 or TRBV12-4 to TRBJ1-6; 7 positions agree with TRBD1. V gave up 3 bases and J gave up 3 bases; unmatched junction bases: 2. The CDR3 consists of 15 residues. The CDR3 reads CASSLGTVYNSPLHF. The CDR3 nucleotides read TGTGCCAGCAGTTTGGGGACAGTCTATAATTCACCCCTCCACTTT.

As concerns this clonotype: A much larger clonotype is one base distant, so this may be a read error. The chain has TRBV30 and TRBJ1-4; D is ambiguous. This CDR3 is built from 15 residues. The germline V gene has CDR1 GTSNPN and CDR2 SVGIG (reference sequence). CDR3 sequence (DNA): TGTGCCTGGAGTGTACGGGCTACGGGGTATGAAAGACTGTTTTTT. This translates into CAWSVRATGYERLFF.

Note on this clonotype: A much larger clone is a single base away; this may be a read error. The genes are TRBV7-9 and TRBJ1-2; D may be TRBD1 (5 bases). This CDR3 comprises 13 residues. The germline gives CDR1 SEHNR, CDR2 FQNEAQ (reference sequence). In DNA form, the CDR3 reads TGTGCCAGCAGCCTACAGGTTAACTATGGCAACACCTTC. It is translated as CASSLQVNYGNTF.

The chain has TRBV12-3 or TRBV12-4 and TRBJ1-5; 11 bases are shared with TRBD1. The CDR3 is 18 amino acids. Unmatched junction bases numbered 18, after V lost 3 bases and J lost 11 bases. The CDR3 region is CASSFALGQGATSETQHF. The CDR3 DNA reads TGTGCCAGCAGTTTTGCCCTTGGACAGGGGGCCACCAGTGAGACCCAGCATTTT.

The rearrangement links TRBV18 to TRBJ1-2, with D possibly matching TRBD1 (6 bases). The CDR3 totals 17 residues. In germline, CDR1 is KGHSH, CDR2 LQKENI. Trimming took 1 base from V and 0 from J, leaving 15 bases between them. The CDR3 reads CASSPRGGPSPNYGYTF. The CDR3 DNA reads TGTGCCAGCTCACCACGGGGGGGCCCCTCCCCTAACTATGGCTACACCTTC.

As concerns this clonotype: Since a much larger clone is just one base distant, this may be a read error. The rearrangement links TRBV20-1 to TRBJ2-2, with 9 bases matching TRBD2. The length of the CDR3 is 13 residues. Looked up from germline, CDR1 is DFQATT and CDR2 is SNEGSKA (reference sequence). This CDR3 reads CSAAGGSTGELSF. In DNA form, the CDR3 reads TGCAGTGCCGCGGGGGGGTCCACCGGGGAGCTGTCTTTT.

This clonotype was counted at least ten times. DNA of the CDR3: TGTGCCAGCAGCTTACGAGGGGCAGCCTCTGGGGCCAACGTCCTGACTTTC. This encodes CASSLRGAASGANVLTF. The V and J genes are TRBV11-2 and TRBJ2-6; D may be TRBD1 or TRBD2 (5 bases each). CDR1 is SGHAT and CDR2 is FQNNGV in the germline V gene. There are 17 residues in the CDR3. V gave up 2 bases and J gave up 0 bases, with 11 bases separating them.

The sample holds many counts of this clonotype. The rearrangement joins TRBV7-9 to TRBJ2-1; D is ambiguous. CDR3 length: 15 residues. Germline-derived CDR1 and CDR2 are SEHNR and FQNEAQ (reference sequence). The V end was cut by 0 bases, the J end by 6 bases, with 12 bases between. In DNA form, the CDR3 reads TGTGCCAGCAGCTTAGCGAAAGGTCCAACCAATGAGCAGTTCTTC. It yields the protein CASSLAKGPTNEQFF.

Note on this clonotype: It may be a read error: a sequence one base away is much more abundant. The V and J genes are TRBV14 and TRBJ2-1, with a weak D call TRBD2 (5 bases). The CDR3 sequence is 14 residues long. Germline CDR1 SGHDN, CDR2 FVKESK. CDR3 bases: TGTGCCAGCAGAGGATTCGGGATTTACAGTGAGCAGTTCTTC. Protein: CASRGFGIYSEQFF.

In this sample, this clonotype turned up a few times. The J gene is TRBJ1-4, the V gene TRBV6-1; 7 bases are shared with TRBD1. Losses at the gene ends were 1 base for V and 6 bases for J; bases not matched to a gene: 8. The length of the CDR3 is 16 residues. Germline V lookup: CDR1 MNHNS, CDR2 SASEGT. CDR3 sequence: CASSEEGAGTHEKLFF. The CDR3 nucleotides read TGTGCCAGCAGTGAAGAGGGGGCGGGGACTCATGAAAAACTGTTTTTT.

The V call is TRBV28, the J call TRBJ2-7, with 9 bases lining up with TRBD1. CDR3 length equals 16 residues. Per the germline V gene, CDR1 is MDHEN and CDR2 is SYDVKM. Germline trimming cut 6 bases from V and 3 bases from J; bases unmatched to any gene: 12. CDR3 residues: CASSGSGSTGGYEQYF. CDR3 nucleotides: TGTGCCAGCAGCGGGTCAGGGTCGACAGGGGGCTACGAGCAGTACTTC.